The 26 T cell receptor beta chains below were found in one sample sequenced in a study of a mutant IDH1 vaccine in newly diagnosed glioma. Sequenced by immunoSEQ multiplex PCR; TCRdb stores in-frame clones only, minus some. The sample includes 50,000 to 70,000 clones, approximately 87% seen only once; the top ten take about 14%. The time point here: week 23, last vaccination. In the vaccine, a single dose held 300 ug of the mutant IDH1 20-mer peptide, along with topical imiquimod. No cognate antigen is known for these TCRs. This specimen consisted of PBMCs, obtained from a glioma patient whose treatment included an IDH1 peptide vaccine. The source of these receptors is a young man with glioma.

Here the CDR3 DNA reads TGTGCCAGCAGTCACCGCGGGGGGCGCGGGAACACTGAAGCTTTCTTT. Protein product: CASSHRGGRGNTEAFF. V usage is TRBV27 and J usage is TRBJ1-1; possible D gene TRBD1, 6 bases. The germline gives CDR1 MNHEY, CDR2 SMNVEV (reference sequence). The CDR3 consists of 16 residues. The V end was cut by 5 bases, the J end by 1 base, with 17 bases between.

V usage is TRBV7-2 and J usage is TRBJ2-3; D is perhaps TRBD2 (5 bases). The CDR3 runs 18 residues. Germline V gene lookup returns CDR1 SGHTA and CDR2 FQGNSA. Trimming removed 5 bases at V and 2 bases at J, with 23 bases between. This CDR3 is CASSRLARALAFTDTQYF. The CDR3 coding sequence is TGTGCCAGCAGCCGACTGGCACGGGCTCTAGCTTTCACAGATACGCAGTATTTT.

The J gene is TRBJ1-5, the V gene TRBV7-6, with D uncertain. The germline V and J ends were trimmed by 5 bases and 0 bases, with 11 bases remaining between them. The CDR3 consists of 15 residues. CDR1 and CDR2 from the germline V gene are SGHVS and FNYEAQ. This chain's CDR3 is CASSLDAYSNQPQHF. For the CDR3, the DNA is TGTGCCAGCAGCCTAGACGCATATAGCAATCAGCCCCAGCATTTT.

The rearrangement joins TRBV27 to TRBJ2-7; 7 bases match TRBD1. The V gene's germline CDR1 is MNHEY and CDR2 SMNVEV (reference sequence). With 2 bases clipped from V and 3 bases from J, the junction kept 7 bases outside the gene matches. The CDR3 has 15 residues. The CDR3 DNA is TGTGCCAGCAGTTTAAAAGGGGGCCGGGTCTACGAGCAGTACTTC. It is translated as CASSLKGGRVYEQYF.

V is TRBV27 and J is TRBJ2-7; unclear D gene. Between the trimmed V and J ends, which lost 8 bases and 0 bases, there was a span of 11 bases. Germline CDR1 and CDR2: MNHEY and SMNVEV (reference sequence). There are 13 residues in the CDR3. The CDR3, as DNA: TGTGCCAGCTCTCGGCAATCCTCCTACGAGCAGTACTTC. Translation gives CASSRQSSYEQYF.

This sequence joins TRBV7-9 and TRBJ2-5; TRBD1 matches at 7 bases. Germline lookup yields CDR1 SEHNR and CDR2 FQNEAQ (reference sequence). V shed 5 bases, J shed 4 bases, and the junction held 7 bases outside the gene matches. The CDR3 is made up of 14 amino acids. The CDR3 loop is CASSRQGVGETQYF. The CDR3 coding sequence is TGTGCCAGCAGCCGACAGGGAGTGGGAGAGACCCAGTACTTC.

This clone was recorded only once. V is TRBV27 and J is TRBJ2-3; TRBD2 aligns across 12 bases. Germline CDR1 reads MNHEY; CDR2 reads SMNVEV (reference sequence). The CDR3 is 14 amino acids. With 3 bases clipped from V and 8 bases from J, the junction kept 3 bases outside the gene matches. The DNA for the CDR3 is TGTGCCAGCAGTTTTGCTAGCGGGAGGGCTACGCAGTATTTT. Translation gives CASSFASGRATQYF.

V gene TRBV19 combines with J gene TRBJ2-1; tentatively, D is TRBD2 (5 bases). The V gene lost 6 bases and the J gene lost 7 bases, with 16 bases spanning the gap. This CDR3 has 14 residues. Germline CDR1 LNHDA, CDR2 SQIVND (reference sequence). The DNA for the CDR3 is TGTGCCAGTAGCCCCGGCTGGAGGTCGAATGAGCAGTTCTTC. Protein product: CASSPGWRSNEQFF. The complete variable domain, with remaining parts taken from reference TRBV19 and TRBJ2-1, reads DGGITQSPKYLFRKEGQNVTLSCEQNLNHDAMYWYRQDPGQGLRLIYYSQIVNDFQKGDIAEGYSVSREKKESFPLTVTSAQKNPTAFYLCASSPGWRSNEQFFGPGTRLTVL.

Only one count was recorded for this clone. V usage is TRBV11-3 and J usage is TRBJ2-7, with TRBD1 as a possible D gene (5 bases). The germline CDR1 and CDR2 sequences are SGHNT and YENEEA. Trimming left V 5 bases short and J 3 bases short, with 11 bases between. This CDR3 is built from 13 residues. CDR3 sequence reads: CASSPAGIYEQYF. DNA for the CDR3: TGTGCCAGCAGCCCAGCAGGGATCTACGAGCAGTACTTC.

By its share, this clone is large (0.1 to 1%). The chain couples TRBV7-9 to TRBJ1-4; 9 bases map to TRBD1. The junction had 10 bases not matched to a gene; V was cut back by 3 bases and J by 5 bases. Germline CDR1 SEHNR, CDR2 FQNEAQ (reference sequence). The CDR3 runs 17 residues. In nucleotides, the CDR3 is TGTGCCAGCAGCTTTGGGACAGGGAAGATCGGGAATGAAAAACTGTTTTTT. The encoded protein is CASSFGTGKIGNEKLFF.

V and J are TRBV19 and TRBJ2-1; 15 nucleotides align to TRBD2. CDR3 length equals 16 residues. The germline gives CDR1 LNHDA, CDR2 SQIVND (reference sequence). V lost 3 bases and J lost 8; bases outside the gene matches: 5. Here the CDR3 reads CASSIGLAGGQDEQFF. The CDR3 DNA is TGTGCCAGTAGTATTGGACTAGCGGGGGGGCAGGATGAGCAGTTCTTC.

The genes are TRBV6-8 and TRBJ2-2, with D perhaps TRBD2 (6 bases). V lost 5 bases to trimming and J lost 9 bases, with 7 bases between them. This CDR3 contains 11 residues. CDR1 is MNHGY, CDR2 SAAAGT, per germline. CDR3 nucleotides: TGTGCCAGCAGTGGAGGGTGGGAGCTGTTTTTT. It specifies CASSGGWELFF.

V and J are TRBV4-3 and TRBJ2-5, with 9 bases lining up with TRBD1. The CDR3 is 16 residues long. Unmatched junction bases numbered 9, after V lost 3 bases and J lost 4 bases. Germline V gene lookup returns CDR1 LGHNA and CDR2 YSLEER. The CDR3 DNA sequence: TGCGCCAGCAGCCAGGACACAGGGGGCTTTGGAGAGACCCAGTACTTC. As protein: CASSQDTGGFGETQYF.

The J gene is TRBJ2-2, the V gene TRBV28; no reliable D call. CDR3 length equals 12 residues. V lost 6 bases to trimming and J lost 2 bases, with 4 bases between them. Germline CDR1 is MDHEN and CDR2 is SYDVKM. The CDR3 region is CASSYNTGELFF. The CDR3, as DNA: TGTGCCAGCAGCTACAACACCGGGGAGCTGTTTTTT.

The rearrangement uses TRBV4-3 and TRBJ1-2; no definite D call. Looked up from germline, CDR1 is LGHNA and CDR2 is YSLEER. Trimming cost V 1 base and J 2 bases, with 5 bases left between them. The CDR3 is 13 amino acids. CDR3 DNA: TGCGCCAGCAGCCAAGCCCAGAACTATGGCTACACCTTC. Amino acids: CASSQAQNYGYTF.

This rearrangement joins TRBV7-9 to TRBJ2-7; no definite D call. This CDR3 region has 15 residues. Trimming shortened V by 2 bases and J by 0 bases, and 11 bases separated the two germline ends. Germline-derived CDR1 and CDR2 are SEHNR and FQNEAQ (reference sequence). CDR3 region: CASSLSPESSYEQYF. CDR3 sequence (DNA): TGTGCCAGCAGCTTAAGTCCGGAGAGCTCCTACGAGCAGTACTTC.

The chain couples TRBV6-5 to TRBJ2-7; 7 nucleotides agree with TRBD1. CDR3 length: 16 amino acids. J was trimmed by 0 bases and V by 0 bases; bases with no gene match: 5. Germline V lookup: CDR1 MNHEY, CDR2 SVGAGI. In DNA, the CDR3 is TGTGCCAGCAGTTACTCGGCCAGGGGGATCTCCTACGAGCAGTACTTC. It yields the protein CASSYSARGISYEQYF.

The genes are TRBV2 and TRBJ1-2, with D maybe TRBD1 (6 bases). The CDR3 runs to 13 residues. Looked up from germline, CDR1 is SNHLY and CDR2 is FYNNEI. Between the trimmed V and J ends, which lost 7 bases and 6 bases, there was a span of 15 bases. The CDR3 sequence is CASIITGIDGYTF. The CDR3 nucleotides read TGTGCCAGCATAATTACAGGGATAGATGGCTACACCTTC.

The V and J genes are TRBV30 and TRBJ2-7; TRBD2 aligns across 11 bases. Looked up from germline, CDR1 is GTSNPN and CDR2 is SVGIG (reference sequence). The ends lost 0 bases at V and 5 bases at J; junction bases unmatched: 12. CDR3 size: 17 residues. The DNA for the CDR3 is TGTGCCTGGAGTGTACGATATAGCGGGAGGGGAGAGAACGAGCAGTACTTC. As protein: CAWSVRYSGRGENEQYF. Variable domain in full (rest from reference TRBV30 and TRBJ2-7): SQTIHQWPATLVQPVGSPLSLECTVEGTSNPNLYWYRQAAGRGLQLLFYSVGIGQISSEVPQNLSASRPQDRQFILSSKKLLLSDSGFYLCAWSVRYSGRGENEQYFGPGTRLTVT.

The chain employs TRBV7-2 and TRBJ2-1, with TRBD2 identical over 10 bases. The CDR3 has 16 amino acids. V shed 1 base and J 8 bases; nucleotides not matched to a gene: 8. The germline gives CDR1 SGHTA, CDR2 FQGNSA. The CDR3 region has the DNA TGTGCCAGCAGCTTAGTTTTAGCGGGAGGTTTCGATGAGCAGTTCTTC. This sequence encodes CASSLVLAGGFDEQFF.

The V call is TRBV18, the J call TRBJ2-7; TRBD2 aligns across 9 bases. Germline-derived CDR1 and CDR2 are KGHSH and LQKENI. V shed 5 bases, J shed 6 bases, and the junction held 11 bases outside the gene matches. The CDR3 is made up of 15 amino acids. DNA of the CDR3: TGTGCCAGCTCAGCTCTTAGCGGGAGTGGGGTCGAGCAGTACTTC. It translates to CASSALSGSGVEQYF. The full variable domain, completed using reference TRBV18 and TRBJ2-7, is NAGVMQNPRHLVRRRGQEARLRCSPMKGHSHVYWYRQLPEEGLKFMVYLQKENIIDESGMPKERFSAEFPKEGPSILRIQQVVRGDSAAYFCASSALSGSGVEQYFGPGTRLTVT.

V gene TRBV14 combines with J gene TRBJ1-1; perhaps TRBD1 as D (5 bases). V was shortened by 0 bases and J by 2 bases, with 22 bases between the two germline ends. This CDR3 spans 19 amino acids. The germline V gene encodes CDR1 SGHDN and CDR2 FVKESK. Here the CDR3 reads CASSQERRAAGFRNTEAFF. The CDR3 nucleotides are TGTGCCAGCAGCCAAGAAAGACGAGCGGCAGGGTTTCGAAACACTGAAGCTTTCTTT.

This chain joins TRBV5-6 and TRBJ2-3; TRBD2 aligns across 7 bases. The CDR3 consists of 18 residues. Germline assignment: CDR1 SGHDT and CDR2 YYEEEE. J was trimmed by 2 bases and V by 0 bases; bases with no gene match: 12. CDR3 nucleotides: TGTGCCAGCAGCTTGGCACTGGGGTGGGGGGGTAACACAGATACGCAGTATTTT. Its translation: CASSLALGWGGNTDTQYF.

This chain connects TRBV7-6 to TRBJ1-4; the match to TRBD1 covers 11 bases. CDR3 length equals 16 residues. V trimming: 4 bases; J trimming: 8 bases; junction bases outside the gene matches: 9. CDR1 is SGHVS and CDR2 is FNYEAQ in the germline V gene. As DNA, the CDR3 is TGTGCCAGCAGCTCTCCGTGGACAGGGGGCGCGGAAAAACTGTTTTTT. Its translation: CASSSPWTGGAEKLFF.

The chain couples TRBV27 to TRBJ1-5; a weak D match, TRBD1 (6 bases). Germline V gene lookup returns CDR1 MNHEY and CDR2 SMNVEV (reference sequence). The ends were cut back, 2 bases at V and 5 bases at J, with 10 bases in the middle. There are 14 residues in the CDR3. In DNA, the CDR3 is TGTGCCAGCAGTTTAGGGGGCGAAGATCAGCCCCAGCATTTT. Translated, it gives CASSLGGEDQPQHF.

The rearrangement links TRBV7-9 to TRBJ1-5, with D perhaps TRBD1 (5 bases). Trimming left V 4 bases short and J 5 bases short, with 18 bases between. The CDR3 length is 16 residues. CDR1 SEHNR and CDR2 FQNEAQ come from the germline V gene (reference sequence). In DNA, the CDR3 is TGTGCCAGCAGCTCGAGGGGAGGGGCTTGGGATCAGCCCCAGCATTTT. This codes for CASSSRGGAWDQPQHF.